This TCR beta chain was documented in a study of blood T cells in healthy people across ages. Per the germline V gene, CDR1 is LNHNV and CDR2 is YYDKDF (reference sequence). The CDR3 contains 14 residues. The second PCR ran roughly 6 to 11 cycles with a sample-barcoded 5' primer and J-beta primers. Tags on each cDNA molecule came from a template-switch adaptor with 12 random nucleotides. TCRdb ran MiXCR on the 5' RACE reads and lists one entry per CDR3 protein. The repertoire has hundreds of thousands of distinct CDR3 sequences, 52% of them found once; the top ten carry roughly 14%. The rearrangement uses TRBV15 and TRBJ2-5; the D gene is possibly TRBD1 (5 bases). The J call is uncertain, as TRBJ2-7 better fits the DNA end. This TCR came from a woman older than 75 in good health. The specimen was blood. The DNA for the CDR3 is TGTGCCACCAGCACTCCCAGGGTTTTAGGCGAGCAGTACTTC. It is translated as CATSTPRVLGEQYF.